One and the same sample provided the 32 T cell receptor beta chains below, sequenced in a study of blood T cells in healthy people across ages (dated by TCRdb to about 2015). The library was built by means of 5' RACE. The sequencer listed for this sample is Illumina HiSeq 2500. A second PCR of 7 to 11 cycles was performed with a sample-barcoded 5' primer and a J-beta primer mix. TCRdb reran the public reads through fastp at Q25 and MiXCR, keeping productive beta chains. When rows share a CDR3 protein, they turn into one entry using the most common DNA and genes. The sample table shows a few hundred thousand distinct CDR3 sequences, and about 55% are seen once. The biggest ten clones account for 45% to 60% of the sample. Sequenced: blood. The receptors originated from a man aged 55 to 70 in good health.

This clonotype was found a few times. V is TRBV6-5 and J is TRBJ2-3; TRBD1 matches 7 bases. CDR1 is MNHEY, CDR2 SVGAGI, per germline. V shed 11 bases and J 0 bases; nucleotides not matched to a gene: 8. This CDR3 is built from 14 residues. CDR3 sequence: CASALDRSTDTQYF. The CDR3 nucleotides are TGTGCCTCCGCCCTGGACAGGAGCACAGATACGCAGTATTTT.

CDR3 amino acids: CASSRPRAGELFF. Written as DNA, the CDR3 is TGTGCCAGCAGCCGTCCGCGCGCCGGGGAGCTGTTTTTT. V usage is TRBV28 and J usage is TRBJ2-2; D gene ambiguous. V was pared by 6 bases and J by 6 bases, with 11 bases between. The CDR3 is 13 amino acids. Germline loops: CDR1 MDHEN, CDR2 SYDVKM.

The V call is TRBV20-1, the J call TRBJ2-3; D call uncertain. The V gene lost 3 bases and the J gene lost 4 bases, with 17 bases spanning the gap. The CDR3 totals 15 residues. Germline CDR1 is DFQATT and CDR2 is SNEGSKA (reference sequence). The DNA for the CDR3 is TGCAGTGCTAGGCAGCCCACCCTGCCCCCAGATACGCAGTATTTT. Its translation is CSARQPTLPPDTQYF.

J is TRBJ1-4 and V is TRBV29-1, with 8 bases that match TRBD1. Germline values: CDR1 SQVTM, CDR2 ANQGSEA. The CDR3 has 12 residues. V shed 7 bases, J shed 8 bases, and the junction held 6 bases outside the gene matches. For the CDR3, the DNA is TGCAGCGCTGGGGCAGGGGGCGAAAAACTGTTTTTT. Its protein product is CSAGAGGEKLFF. The whole variable domain, filled in from reference TRBV29-1 and TRBJ1-4, reads SAVISQKPSRDICQRGTSLTIQCQVDSQVTMMFWYRQQPGQSLTLIATANQGSEATYESGFVIDKFPISRPNLTFSTLTVSNMSPEDSSIYLCSAGAGGEKLFFGSGTQLSVL.

The V call is TRBV5-8, the J call TRBJ2-1; the D gene is possibly TRBD2 (5 bases). Germline CDR1 and CDR2: SGHTS and YDEGEE. V shed 0 bases and J shed 8 bases, with 9 bases lying between them. The CDR3 is 13 amino acids. CDR3 sequence (DNA): TGTGCCAGCAGCTTGGGAGGGCCTGATGAGCAGTTCTTC. Residues: CASSLGGPDEQFF.

This chain links TRBV28 with TRBJ2-1; 11 bases line up with TRBD2. The CDR3 contains 14 residues. V was clipped by 6 bases and J by 6 bases; unmatched bases: 4. The V gene's germline CDR1 is MDHEN and CDR2 SYDVKM. The CDR3 loop reads CASRTSGSGNEQFF. CDR3 coding DNA: TGTGCCAGCAGAACTAGCGGGAGTGGCAATGAGCAGTTCTTC. Full variable domain (remainder filled in from reference TRBV28 and TRBJ2-1): DVKVTQSSRYLVKRTGEKVFLECVQDMDHENMFWYRQDPGLGLRLIYFSYDVKMKEKGDIPEGYSVSREKKERFSLILESASTNQTSMYLCASRTSGSGNEQFFGPGTRLTVL.

Only one count was recorded for this clonotype. This chain's CDR3 is CASSLSGGLSWEQYF. The CDR3 coding sequence is TGTGCCAGCAGCCTCAGCGGGGGCCTCTCGTGGGAGCAGTACTTC. The genes are TRBV5-6 and TRBJ2-5, with 8 bases aligning to TRBD2. V gave up 4 bases and J gave up 11 bases; unmatched junction bases: 16. The CDR3 covers 15 residues. Germline V lookup: CDR1 SGHDT, CDR2 YYEEEE.

The chain has TRBV7-2 and TRBJ2-3; D might be TRBD2 (5 bases). Deletions cut 1 base from V and 4 bases from J, with 12 bases between. This CDR3 is 15 amino acids long. Per the germline V gene, CDR1 is SGHTA and CDR2 is FQGNSA. This chain's CDR3 is CASSLGPGWADTQYF. For the CDR3, the DNA is TGTGCCAGCAGCTTAGGCCCGGGATGGGCAGATACGCAGTATTTT.

Regarding this clonotype: Sequence at one end of the junction differs from germline and may be a read error. This chain connects TRBV12-3 or TRBV12-4 to TRBJ1-2; tentative D call: TRBD1 (5 bases). CDR3 length: 14 amino acids. Written as DNA, the CDR3 is TGCGCCAGCAGCCCGGGACCCCTTGTGGGGGGCTACACCTTC. It is translated as CASSPGPLVGGYTF.

This clonotype was observed a few times. The chain uses TRBV15 and TRBJ2-1, with 9 positions matching TRBD1. The V gene end was trimmed by 5 bases and the J gene end by 0 bases; junction bases not matched to a gene: 8. Germline V CDR1 and CDR2: LNHNV, YYDKDF (reference sequence). This CDR3 region has 17 residues. Here the CDR3 reads CATSLKQGASSYNEQFF. CDR3 DNA: TGTGCCACCAGCCTTAAACAGGGGGCGAGCTCCTACAATGAGCAGTTCTTC.

The chain is built from TRBV7-2 and TRBJ1-1; D is unresolved. Germline CDR1 and CDR2: SGHTA and FQGNSA. Trimming took 5 bases from V and 5 from J, leaving 15 bases between them. The CDR3 consists of 14 residues. CDR3 amino acids: CASSPGASSTEAFF. DNA for the CDR3: TGTGCCAGCAGCCCGGGTGCATCGAGTACTGAAGCTTTCTTT.

This clonotype was seen a handful of times. V is TRBV2 and J is TRBJ2-5; D could derive from TRBD1 or TRBD2 (5 bases each). The J call could be wrong; TRBJ2-7 is a better fit for the DNA end. CDR3 length: 13 amino acids. Germline V gives CDR1 SNHLY, CDR2 FYNNEI. CDR3 bases: TGTGCCAGCAAATCGGGACCGATCTACGAGCAGTACTTC. Residues: CASKSGPIYEQYF.

The sample holds a few counts of this clonotype. This rearrangement joins TRBV6-4 to TRBJ2-1, with 7 bases lining up with TRBD2. Near its end, the DNA agrees better with TRBJ2-7, so the J call may be wrong. Germline V gene sequence: CDR1 MRHNA, CDR2 SNTAGT. The CDR3 covers 15 residues. Here the CDR3 DNA reads TGTGCCAGCAGTCCACTAGCGAGGGCCTACAATGAGCAGTACTTC. Its translation: CASSPLARAYNEQYF.

The V and J genes are TRBV5-1 and TRBJ2-4; a weak D match, TRBD1 (6 bases). Matching the DNA end better, TRBJ2-7 makes the J call doubtful. The CDR3 has 16 residues. Germline-derived CDR1 and CDR2 are SGHRS and YFSETQ. CDR3 in DNA: TGCGCCAGCAGCCGGGACATTTTGCGTCACTCCTACGAGCAGTACTTC. Residues: CASSRDILRHSYEQYF.

The chain uses TRBV12-3 or TRBV12-4 and TRBJ2-7; possibly TRBD2 for D (6 bases). The J call may be in error: the DNA end matches TRBJ2-4 better. The CDR3 is 14 amino acids. The CDR3 nucleotides are TGTGCCAGCAGTCCTAGCGAGAATGGGGACATTCAGTACTTC. Amino acid sequence: CASSPSENGDIQYF.

DNA for the CDR3: TGTGCCAGCAGTCCCCGGACTAGCGGGGGGGCCAAGACCCAGTACTTC. Translation gives CASSPRTSGGAKTQYF. The chain joins TRBV6-5 to TRBJ2-7; 15 bases match TRBD2. With the DNA end fitting TRBJ2-5 better, the J assignment may be wrong. The germline gives CDR1 MNHEY, CDR2 SVGAGI. The CDR3 has 16 amino acids.

This clonotype appeared many times. The chain is built from TRBV7-9 and TRBJ1-1; D is ambiguous. CDR1 and CDR2 from the germline V gene are SEHNR and FQNEAQ (reference sequence). Trimming removed 2 bases from V and 0 bases from J, with 7 bases in between. The CDR3 loop spans 14 amino acids. The CDR3 DNA reads as TGTGCCAGCAGCTTAAGGGCCATGAACACTGAAGCTTTCTTT. Translated: CASSLRAMNTEAFF.

This rearrangement joins TRBV29-1 to TRBJ2-3; D unresolved. The germline V gene encodes CDR1 SQVTM and CDR2 ANQGSEA. The V and J ends lost 4 bases and 1 base respectively, with 9 bases between them. The CDR3 has 13 amino acids. CDR3 bases: TGCAGCGTTGCAGGAAGAGGCACAGATACGCAGTATTTT. Translation: CSVAGRGTDTQYF.

The genes are TRBV15 and TRBJ1-1, with 9 bases identical to TRBD1. CDR1 is LNHNV, CDR2 YYDKDF, per germline (reference sequence). The CDR3 consists of 14 residues. V shed 0 bases and J 10 bases; nucleotides not matched to a gene: 6. The CDR3 coding sequence is TGTGCCACCAGCAGAGATTTTTGGGACAGGGCAGCTTTCTTT. It yields the protein CATSRDFWDRAAFF.

The chain joins TRBV5-5 to TRBJ1-5; 7 bases are a match to TRBD1. Germline values: CDR1 SGHKS, CDR2 YYEKEE (reference sequence). V shed 5 bases and J 3 bases; nucleotides not matched to a gene: 5. This CDR3 comprises 14 residues. CDR3 DNA: TGTGCCAGCAGACCTGACAGGGACAATCAGCCCCAGCATTTT. Protein sequence: CASRPDRDNQPQHF.

The genes are TRBV5-1 and TRBJ2-4; unclear D gene. V gave up 1 base and J gave up 7 bases, with 15 bases separating them. Germline V gene data show CDR1 as SGHRS and CDR2 as YFSETQ. This CDR3 is 15 amino acids long. The CDR3 loop reads CASSLRAGTGNIQYF. Here the CDR3 DNA reads TGCGCCAGCAGCTTGAGGGCAGGTACCGGGAACATTCAGTACTTC.

This chain joins TRBV5-1 and TRBJ1-1; D perhaps matches TRBD1 (5 bases). Germline-derived CDR1 and CDR2 are SGHRS and YFSETQ. The CDR3 spans 15 residues. Trimming removed 0 bases from V and 4 bases from J, with 13 bases in between. The CDR3 coding sequence is TGCGCCAGCAGCTTGGGCCAGGGAGAGGGCACTGAAGCTTTCTTT. Protein: CASSLGQGEGTEAFF.

This clonotype has a single count. This chain links TRBV2 with TRBJ2-5, with TRBD1 matching over 8 bases. With the DNA end fitting TRBJ2-7 better, the J assignment may be wrong. Germline lookup yields CDR1 SNHLY and CDR2 FYNNEI. The CDR3 totals 15 residues. The DNA of the CDR3 is TGTGCCAGCAAAGAAAAGGGACAGGCTACCTACGAGCAGTACTTC. It specifies CASKEKGQATYEQYF.

The J gene is TRBJ2-6, the V gene TRBV7-9; weak D call: TRBD1 (6 bases). The V end was cut by 8 bases, the J end by 2 bases, with 13 bases between. Germline V gene lookup returns CDR1 SEHNR and CDR2 FQNEAQ (reference sequence). The CDR3 spans 15 residues. For the CDR3, the DNA is TGTGCCAGCTCCAAAGGGGGAACTGGGGCCAACGTCCTGACTTTC. Amino acid sequence: CASSKGGTGANVLTF.

The chain combines TRBV20-1 with TRBJ2-4; possibly TRBD1 or TRBD2 for D (6 bases each). The CDR3 totals 15 residues. The V gene lost 0 bases and the J gene lost 10 bases, with 19 bases spanning the gap. Germline V gene sequence: CDR1 DFQATT, CDR2 SNEGSKA (reference sequence). This chain's CDR3 is CSARDRRDQRGIQYF. The CDR3 nucleotides are TGCAGTGCTAGAGATAGGAGGGACCAAAGGGGGATTCAGTACTTC.

The chain is built from TRBV28 and TRBJ2-3, with TRBD2 matching over 9 bases. The CDR3 covers 15 residues. Germline V gene lookup returns CDR1 MDHEN and CDR2 SYDVKM. Unmatched junction bases numbered 12, after V lost 9 bases and J lost 5 bases. CDR3 sequence: CASTVREGPVDTQYF. The CDR3 DNA follows: TGTGCCAGTACGGTGCGGGAGGGCCCGGTAGATACGCAGTATTTT.

The rearrangement uses TRBV10-1 and TRBJ2-1; D gene uncertain. Between the trimmed V and J ends, which lost 3 bases and 9 bases, there was a span of 9 bases. CDR1 WNHNN and CDR2 SYGVQD come from the germline V gene (reference sequence). This CDR3 spans 12 amino acids. The CDR3 loop is CASSELGIEQFF. Here the CDR3 DNA reads TGCGCCAGCAGTGAATTGGGGATTGAGCAGTTCTTC.

A few counts support this clonotype. The gene calls are TRBV11-2 and TRBJ2-6; D might be TRBD1 (6 bases). CDR1 and CDR2 from the germline V gene are SGHAT and FQNNGV. Trimming removed 1 base from V and 4 bases from J, with 17 bases in between. CDR3 length: 18 amino acids. The CDR3 coding sequence is TGTGCCAGCAGCTTAGTAAGGGGGTTCGATGCGGGGGCCAACGTCCTGACTTTC. This codes for CASSLVRGFDAGANVLTF.

This clonotype was picked up many times. The chain uses TRBV29-1 and TRBJ2-3; no firm D call. The CDR3 is 15 residues long. V dropped 3 bases and J dropped 4 bases, with 17 bases sitting between them. The germline V gene has CDR1 SQVTM and CDR2 ANQGSEA. DNA for the CDR3: TGCAGCGTTGATTTGGCTCTAGGTCGGGCAGATACGCAGTATTTT. The encoded protein is CSVDLALGRADTQYF.

The chain carries TRBV11-2 and TRBJ2-5, with TRBD2 matching over 7 bases. Trimming removed 4 bases from V and 2 bases from J; junction bases left unmatched: 13. CDR1 and CDR2 from the germline V gene are SGHAT and FQNNGV. The CDR3 has 17 residues. The CDR3 loop is CASSSGGGNSGQETQYF. In DNA, the CDR3 is TGTGCCAGCAGCTCTGGGGGGGGTAATAGCGGACAAGAGACCCAGTACTTC.

This clonotype has at least ten counts. The chain combines TRBV2 with TRBJ1-4, with a weak D call TRBD1 (5 bases). This CDR3 contains 13 residues. Germline V lookup: CDR1 SNHLY, CDR2 FYNNEI. V shed 3 bases and J shed 5 bases, with 7 bases lying between them. DNA for the CDR3: TGTGCCAGCAGTGATGGGACGAATGAAAAACTGTTTTTT. It specifies CASSDGTNEKLFF. The full variable domain, rest sourced from reference TRBV2 and TRBJ1-4, is EPEVTQTPSHQVTQMGQEVILRCVPISNHLYFYWYRQILGQKVEFLVSFYNNEISEKSEIFDDQFSVERPDGSNFTLKIRSTKLEDSAMYFCASSDGTNEKLFFGSGTQLSVL.

V is TRBV14 and J is TRBJ2-1, with TRBD2 identical over 8 bases. J was trimmed by 10 bases and V by 0 bases; bases with no gene match: 14. Looked up from germline, CDR1 is SGHDN and CDR2 is FVKESK. This CDR3 comprises 17 residues. The CDR3 DNA follows: TGTGCCAGCAGCCAAGATCGTCGAGCGGGGGCTCGCTTGGAGCAGTTCTTC. It yields the protein CASSQDRRAGARLEQFF. The complete variable domain, with remaining parts taken from reference TRBV14 and TRBJ2-1, reads EAGVTQFPSHSVIEKGQTVTLRCDPISGHDNLYWYRRVMGKEIKFLLHFVKESKQDESGMPNNRFLAERTGGTYSTLKVQPAELEDSGVYFCASSQDRRAGARLEQFFGPGTRLTVL.